These T cell receptor beta chains were read from a single sample in a study of brain T cells in children with intractable seizures. Produced via immunoSEQ multiplex PCR; TCRdb's table is partial and in-frame only. This table holds 70,000 to 85,000 clones, roughly 89% found once. This sample comprised peripheral blood, obtained at surgery. Receptor source: a girl aged 2-10 years with Rasmussen encephalitis and intractable seizures. Both conserved end residues are part of each CDR3.

j_gene,v_gene,CDR3aa
TRBJ2-5,TRBV12-2,CASRLAPAGLAGGRHF
TRBJ1-1,TRBV5-1,CASIGDLNTEAFF
TRBJ2-7,TRBV7-9,CASSLAAYEQYF
TRBJ1-1,TRBV3-1/TRBV3-2,CASSNRPDTEAFF
TRBJ2-5,TRBV27,CASSPDRGETQYF
TRBJ2-7,TRBV30,CAWSVLLSYEQYF
TRBJ1-5,TRBV2,CAISGGQGNQPQHF
TRBJ2-4,TRBV27,CASSHTGGSGVRNIQYF
TRBJ1-1,TRBV27,CASSRGSHMNTEAFF
TRBJ1-2,TRBV28,CASSSHNPANYGYTF
TRBJ2-7,TRBV12-5,CASGPQSGTATQYF
TRBJ2-4,TRBV15,CATSRGAFSKLAKNIQYF
TRBJ1-5,TRBV6-5,CASSYSGSHQPQHF
TRBJ2-2,TRBV6-6,CASSYFWDSTGELFF
TRBJ2-2,TRBV27,CASSRQGQGVTGELFF
TRBJ1-2,TRBV11-1,CASSPSLLTNYGYTF
TRBJ1-4,TRBV19,CATLGGLKLFF
TRBJ2-3,TRBV5-5,CASSLSWGLTDTQYF
TRBJ1-2,TRBV27,CASSLTRTGPYGYTF
TRBJ2-7,TRBV6-5,CASRLGLIYEQYF
TRBJ1-4,TRBV28,CASSFNRGSNEKLFF
TRBJ2-1,TRBV6-5,CASELVGYNEQFF
TRBJ2-5,TRBV6-5,CASSYGGRETQYF
TRBJ1-2,TRBV30,CAWRGEGYGYTF
TRBJ1-2,TRBV6-5,CASRPPGPGGYTF
TRBJ2-7,TRBV10-3,CAISEFTLPHGDYEQYF
TRBJ2-1,TRBV20-1,CSARLLNEQFF
TRBJ2-3,TRBV12-5,CASARHLSGGRGSDTQYF
TRBJ2-3,TRBV29-1,CSVGSTAGEGTDTQYF
TRBJ2-2,TRBV10-1,CASSEIAGGNTGELFF
TRBJ1-5,TRBV27,CASRARVESQPQHF
TRBJ2-2,TRBV7-6,CASSLLNTNTGELFF
TRBJ1-2,TRBV2,CASSDGGSGGYTF
TRBJ1-1,TRBV2,CASSLDSSLGPKAFF
TRBJ2-5,TRBV5-4,CASRTEVAQETQYF
TRBJ2-1,TRBV29-1,CSVATWDEQFF
TRBJ1-1,TRBV5-5,CASSRGPGTAKNTEAFF
TRBJ2-7,TRBV3-1/TRBV3-2,CASSQGVGRGGSYEQYF
TRBJ2-4,TRBV6-6,CASSYYTGYHIQYF
TRBJ1-5,TRBV7-9,CASSLGTGSTNQPQHF
TRBJ1-1,TRBV2,CASGWGLYTEAFF
TRBJ1-3,TRBV4-1,CASSQTGGQGGYRNTIYF
TRBJ1-2,TRBV19,CASSIRKGRGLYGYTF
TRBJ1-2,TRBV6-5,CASSPGPGYGYTF
TRBJ1-2,TRBV2,CASRGGNYGYTF
TRBJ1-5,TRBV29-1,CSVGRGSNQPQHF
TRBJ1-3,TRBV9,CASGGNTIYF
TRBJ2-7,TRBV6-5,CASSFTGTAYEQYF
TRBJ2-3,TRBV18,CASSPALSTDTQYF
TRBJ2-7,TRBV7-9,CASSISYEQYF
TRBJ2-7,TRBV11-2,CASRPGTQSLEQYF
TRBJ1-6,TRBV30,CAWNLKNSPLHF
TRBJ2-3,TRBV27,CASLRGYGADTQYF
TRBJ2-7,TRBV6-5,CASSPGLAVQQYF
TRBJ1-4,TRBV30,CASTYRDSNEKLFF